This T cell receptor (beta chain) was recovered during a study of T cell repertoires in cytomegalovirus infection. TCRdb redid the calling of the reads with MiXCR, one entry per CDR3 protein. Of roughly 630,000 distinct CDR3 sequences listed, roughly 24% are singletons. Germline CDR1 is DFQATT and CDR2 is SNEGSKA (reference sequence). CDR3 length: 13 amino acids. V lost 6 bases, J lost 4 bases, and 13 bases lay in between. In this sample, this clonotype turned up a few times. The genes are TRBV20-1 and TRBJ2-1; D is undetermined. The TCR was taken from a human donor in good health (CMV status not recorded). Some clones in this sample may be carry-over from other donors' samples. The specimen was CD8+ T cells from PBMCs. The CDR3 DNA sequence: TGCAGTGCCCATTCCCCCCAATACAATGAGCAGTTCTTC. Translated, it gives CSAHSPQYNEQFF.